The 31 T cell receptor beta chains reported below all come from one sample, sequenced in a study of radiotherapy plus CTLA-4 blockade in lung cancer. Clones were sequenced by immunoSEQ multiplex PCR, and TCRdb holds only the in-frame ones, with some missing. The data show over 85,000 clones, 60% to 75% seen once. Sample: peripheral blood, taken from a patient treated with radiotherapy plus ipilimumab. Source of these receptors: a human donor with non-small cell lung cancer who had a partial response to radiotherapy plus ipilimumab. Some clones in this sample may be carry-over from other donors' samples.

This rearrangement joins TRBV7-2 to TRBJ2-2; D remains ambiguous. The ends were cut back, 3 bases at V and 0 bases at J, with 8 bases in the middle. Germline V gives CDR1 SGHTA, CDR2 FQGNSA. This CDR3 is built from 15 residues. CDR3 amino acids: CASSFLLANTGELFF. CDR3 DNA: TGTGCCAGCAGCTTTTTGCTAGCGAACACCGGGGAGCTGTTTTTT. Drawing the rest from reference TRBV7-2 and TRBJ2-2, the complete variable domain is GAGVSQSPSNKVTEKGKDVELRCDPISGHTALYWYRQSLGQGLEFLIYFQGNSAPDKSGLPSDRFSAERTGGSVSTLTIQRTQQEDSAVYLCASSFLLANTGELFFGEGSRLTVL.

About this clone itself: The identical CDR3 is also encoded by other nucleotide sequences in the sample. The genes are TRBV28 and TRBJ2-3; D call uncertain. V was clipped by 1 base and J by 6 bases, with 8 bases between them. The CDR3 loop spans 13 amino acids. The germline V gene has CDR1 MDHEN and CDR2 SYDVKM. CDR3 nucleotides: TGTGCCAGCAGTTTATCGTCTCCCGATACGCAGTATTTT. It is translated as CASSLSSPDTQYF.

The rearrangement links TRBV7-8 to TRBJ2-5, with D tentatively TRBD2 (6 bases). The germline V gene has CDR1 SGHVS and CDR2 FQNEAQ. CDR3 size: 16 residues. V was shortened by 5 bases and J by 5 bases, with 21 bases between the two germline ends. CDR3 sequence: CASSTPRGERYETQYF. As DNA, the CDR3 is TGTGCCAGCAGCACTCCCCGCGGGGAGAGATATGAGACCCAGTACTTC.

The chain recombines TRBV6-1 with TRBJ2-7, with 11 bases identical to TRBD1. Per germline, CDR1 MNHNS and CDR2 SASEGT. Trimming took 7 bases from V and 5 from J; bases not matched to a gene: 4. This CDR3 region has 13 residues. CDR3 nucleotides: TGTGCCAGCACAACGGACAGGGGGCACGAGCAGTACTTC. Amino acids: CASTTDRGHEQYF.

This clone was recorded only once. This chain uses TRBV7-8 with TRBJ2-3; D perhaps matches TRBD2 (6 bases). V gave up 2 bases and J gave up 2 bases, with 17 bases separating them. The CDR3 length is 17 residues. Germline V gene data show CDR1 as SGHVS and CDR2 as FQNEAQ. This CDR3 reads CASSLIPPGEFTDTQYF. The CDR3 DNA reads TGTGCCAGCAGCTTAATACCCCCGGGAGAGTTCACAGATACGCAGTATTTT.

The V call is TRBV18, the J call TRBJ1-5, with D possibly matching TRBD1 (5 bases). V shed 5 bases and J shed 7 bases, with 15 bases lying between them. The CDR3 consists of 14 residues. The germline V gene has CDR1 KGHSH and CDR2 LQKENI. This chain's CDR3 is CASSASGGNQPQHF. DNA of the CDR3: TGTGCCAGCTCAGCGTCCGGGGGGAACCAGCCCCAGCATTTT.

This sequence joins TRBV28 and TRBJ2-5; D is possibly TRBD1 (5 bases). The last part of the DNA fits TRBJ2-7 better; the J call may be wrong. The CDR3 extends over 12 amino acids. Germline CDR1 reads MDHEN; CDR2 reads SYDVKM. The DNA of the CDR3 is TGTGCCAGCCGACAGTTCGCCGACGAGCAGTACTTC. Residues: CASRQFADEQYF.

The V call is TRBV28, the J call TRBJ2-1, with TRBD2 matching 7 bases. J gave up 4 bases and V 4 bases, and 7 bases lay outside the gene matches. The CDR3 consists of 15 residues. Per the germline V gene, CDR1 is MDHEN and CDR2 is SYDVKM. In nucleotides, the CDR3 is TGTGCCAGCAGTTCCTCTAGCGGTTTTTACAATGAGCAGTTCTTC. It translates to CASSSSSGFYNEQFF.

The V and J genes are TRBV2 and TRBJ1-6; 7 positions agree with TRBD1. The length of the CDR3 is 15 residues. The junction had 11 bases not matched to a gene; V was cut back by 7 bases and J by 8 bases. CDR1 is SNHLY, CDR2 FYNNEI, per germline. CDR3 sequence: CASKSAGGRDSPLHF. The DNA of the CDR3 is TGTGCCAGCAAAAGCGCAGGGGGAAGGGATTCACCCCTCCACTTT.

CDR3 residues: CASSPLQGAYEQYF. As DNA, the CDR3 is TGTGCCAGCAGTCCCTTACAGGGGGCCTACGAGCAGTACTTC. V gene TRBV9 combines with J gene TRBJ2-7; TRBD1 matches 8 bases. This CDR3 spans 14 amino acids. The germline CDR1 and CDR2 sequences are SGDLS and YYNGEE. V was clipped by 5 bases and J by 2 bases; unmatched bases: 6.

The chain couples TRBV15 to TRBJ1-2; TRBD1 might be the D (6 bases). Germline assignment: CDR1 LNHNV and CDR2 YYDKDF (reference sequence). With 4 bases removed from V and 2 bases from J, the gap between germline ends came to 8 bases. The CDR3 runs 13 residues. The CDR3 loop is CATSTRGNYGYTF. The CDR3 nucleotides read TGTGCCACCAGCACCAGGGGAAACTATGGCTACACCTTC.

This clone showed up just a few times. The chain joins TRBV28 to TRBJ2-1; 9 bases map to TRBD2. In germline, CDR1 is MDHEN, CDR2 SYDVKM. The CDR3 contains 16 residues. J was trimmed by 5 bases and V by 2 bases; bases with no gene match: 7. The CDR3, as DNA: TGTGCCAGCAGTTTACGGGCGGGAGGGCATAACAATGAGCAGTTCTTC. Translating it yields CASSLRAGGHNNEQFF.

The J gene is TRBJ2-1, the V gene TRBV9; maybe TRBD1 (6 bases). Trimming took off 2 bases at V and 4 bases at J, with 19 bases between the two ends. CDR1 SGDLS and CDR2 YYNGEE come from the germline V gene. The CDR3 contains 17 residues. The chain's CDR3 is CASSVHPSGTKYNEQFF. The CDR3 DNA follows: TGTGCCAGCAGCGTCCACCCCTCCGGGACAAAATACAATGAGCAGTTCTTC.

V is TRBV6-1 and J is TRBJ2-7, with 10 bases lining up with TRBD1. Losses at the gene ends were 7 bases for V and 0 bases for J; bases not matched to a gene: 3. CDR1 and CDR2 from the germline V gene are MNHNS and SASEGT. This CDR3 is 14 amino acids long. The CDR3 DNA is TGTGCCAGCAAGGACAGGGGGAGCTCCTACGAGCAGTACTTC. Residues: CASKDRGSSYEQYF.

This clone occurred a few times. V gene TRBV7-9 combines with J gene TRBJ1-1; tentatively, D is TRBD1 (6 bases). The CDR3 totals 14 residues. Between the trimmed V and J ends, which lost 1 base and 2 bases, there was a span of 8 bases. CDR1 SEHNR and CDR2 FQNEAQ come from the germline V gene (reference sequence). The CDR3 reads CASSLDRVNTEAFF. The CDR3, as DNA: TGTGCCAGCAGCTTAGACAGGGTAAACACTGAAGCTTTCTTT.

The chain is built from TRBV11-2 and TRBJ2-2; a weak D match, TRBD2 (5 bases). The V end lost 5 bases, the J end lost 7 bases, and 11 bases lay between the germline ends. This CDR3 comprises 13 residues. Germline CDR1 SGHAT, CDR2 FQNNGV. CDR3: CASSILVVGELFF. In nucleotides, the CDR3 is TGTGCCAGCAGCATACTAGTTGTCGGGGAGCTGTTTTTT. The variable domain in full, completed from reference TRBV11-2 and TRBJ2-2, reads EAGVAQSPRYKIIEKRQSVAFWCNPISGHATLYWYQQILGQGPKLLIQFQNNGVVDDSQLPKDRFSAERLKGVDSTLKIQPAKLEDSAVYLCASSILVVGELFFGEGSRLTVL.

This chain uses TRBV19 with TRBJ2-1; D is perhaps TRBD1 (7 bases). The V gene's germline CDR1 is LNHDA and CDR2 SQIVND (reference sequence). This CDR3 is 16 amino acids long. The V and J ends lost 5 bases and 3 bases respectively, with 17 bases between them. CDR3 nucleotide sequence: TGTGCCAGTAGTTCTGGGACAGCCGGGGGCTACAATGAGCAGTTCTTC. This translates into CASSSGTAGGYNEQFF.

CDR3 residues: CASSQTGTGLEKLFF. The CDR3, as DNA: TGTGCCAGCAGCCAAACCGGGACAGGGCTTGAAAAACTGTTTTTT. V usage is TRBV28 and J usage is TRBJ1-4; 9 bases align to TRBD1. In germline, CDR1 is MDHEN, CDR2 SYDVKM. The CDR3 has 15 residues. Trimming cost V 6 bases and J 7 bases; bases outside gene matches: 9.

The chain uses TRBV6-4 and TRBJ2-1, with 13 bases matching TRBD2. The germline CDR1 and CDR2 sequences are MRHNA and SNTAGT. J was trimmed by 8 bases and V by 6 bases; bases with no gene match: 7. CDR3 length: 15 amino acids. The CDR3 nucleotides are TGTGCCAGCAGCCGACTAGCGGGAGGATTCGATGAGCAGTTCTTC. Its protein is CASSRLAGGFDEQFF.

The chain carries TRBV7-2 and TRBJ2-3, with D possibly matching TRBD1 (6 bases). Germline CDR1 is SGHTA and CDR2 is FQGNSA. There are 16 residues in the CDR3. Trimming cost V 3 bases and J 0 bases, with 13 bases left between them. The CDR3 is CASSFHRDMSTDTQYF. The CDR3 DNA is TGTGCCAGCAGCTTTCACCGGGACATGAGCACAGATACGCAGTATTTT.

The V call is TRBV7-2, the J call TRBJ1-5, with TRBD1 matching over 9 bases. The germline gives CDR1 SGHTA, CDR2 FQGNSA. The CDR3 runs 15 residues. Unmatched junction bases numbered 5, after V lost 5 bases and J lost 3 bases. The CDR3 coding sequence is TGTGCCAGCAGCGTCGGGACAGGGATCAATCAGCCCCAGCATTTT. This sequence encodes CASSVGTGINQPQHF.

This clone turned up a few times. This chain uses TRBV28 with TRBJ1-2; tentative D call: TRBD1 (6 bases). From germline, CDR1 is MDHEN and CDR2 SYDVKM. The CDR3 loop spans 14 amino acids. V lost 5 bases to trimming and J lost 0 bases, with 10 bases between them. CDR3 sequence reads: CASSTQGTNYGYTF. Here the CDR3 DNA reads TGTGCCAGCAGTACACAGGGAACTAACTATGGCTACACCTTC.

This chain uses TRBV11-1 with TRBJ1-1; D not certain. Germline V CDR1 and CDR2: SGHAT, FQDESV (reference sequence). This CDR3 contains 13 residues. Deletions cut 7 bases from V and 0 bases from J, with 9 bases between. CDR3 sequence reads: CASTAEMNTEAFF. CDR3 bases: TGTGCCAGCACCGCAGAAATGAACACTGAAGCTTTCTTT.

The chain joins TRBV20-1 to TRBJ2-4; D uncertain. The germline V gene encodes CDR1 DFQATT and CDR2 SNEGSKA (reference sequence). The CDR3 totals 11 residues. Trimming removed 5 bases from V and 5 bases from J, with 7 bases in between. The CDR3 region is CSAESQNIQYF. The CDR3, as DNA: TGCAGTGCTGAGTCCCAAAACATTCAGTACTTC.

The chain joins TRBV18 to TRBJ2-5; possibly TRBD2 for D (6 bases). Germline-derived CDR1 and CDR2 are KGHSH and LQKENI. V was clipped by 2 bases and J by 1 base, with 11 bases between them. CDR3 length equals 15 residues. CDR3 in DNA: TGTGCCAGCTCACCAAGGTTTAGCGGCCAAGAGACCCAGTACTTC. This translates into CASSPRFSGQETQYF.

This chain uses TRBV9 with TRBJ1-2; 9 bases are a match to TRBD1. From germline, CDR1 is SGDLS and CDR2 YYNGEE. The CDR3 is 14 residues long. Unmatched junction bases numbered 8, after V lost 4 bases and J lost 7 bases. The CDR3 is CASSLLTGGIGYTF. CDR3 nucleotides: TGTGCCAGCAGCCTACTCACAGGGGGCATTGGCTACACCTTC.

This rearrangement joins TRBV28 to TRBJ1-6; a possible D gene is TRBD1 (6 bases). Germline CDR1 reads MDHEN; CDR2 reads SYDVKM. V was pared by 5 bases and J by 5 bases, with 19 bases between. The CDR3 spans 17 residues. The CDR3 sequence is CASSPGFRGRNNSPLHF. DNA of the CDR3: TGTGCCAGCAGTCCGGGCTTCAGGGGAAGGAATAATTCACCCCTCCACTTT.

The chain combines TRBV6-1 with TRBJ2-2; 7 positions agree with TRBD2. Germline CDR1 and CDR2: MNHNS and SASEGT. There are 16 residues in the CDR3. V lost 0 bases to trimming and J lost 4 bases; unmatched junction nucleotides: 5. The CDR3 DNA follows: TGTGCCAGCAGTGAAGCGGGGGGGTGGGGCACCGGGGAGCTGTTTTTT. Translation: CASSEAGGWGTGELFF.

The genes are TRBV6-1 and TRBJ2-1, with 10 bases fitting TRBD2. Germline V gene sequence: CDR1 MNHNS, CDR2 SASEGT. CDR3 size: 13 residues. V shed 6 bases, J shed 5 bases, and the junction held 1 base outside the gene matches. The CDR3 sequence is CASRLAGDNEQFF. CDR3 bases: TGTGCCAGCAGGCTAGCGGGAGACAATGAGCAGTTCTTC.

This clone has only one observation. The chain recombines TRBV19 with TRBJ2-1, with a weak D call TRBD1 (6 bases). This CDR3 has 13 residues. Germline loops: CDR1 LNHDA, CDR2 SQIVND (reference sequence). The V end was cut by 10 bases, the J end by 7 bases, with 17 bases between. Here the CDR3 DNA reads TGTGCCACCTCCGGACAGCGAGGGAATGAGCAGTTCTTC. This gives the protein CATSGQRGNEQFF. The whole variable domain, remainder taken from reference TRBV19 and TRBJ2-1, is DGGITQSPKYLFRKEGQNVTLSCEQNLNHDAMYWYRQDPGQGLRLIYYSQIVNDFQKGDIAEGYSVSREKKESFPLTVTSAQKNPTAFYLCATSGQRGNEQFFGPGTRLTVL.

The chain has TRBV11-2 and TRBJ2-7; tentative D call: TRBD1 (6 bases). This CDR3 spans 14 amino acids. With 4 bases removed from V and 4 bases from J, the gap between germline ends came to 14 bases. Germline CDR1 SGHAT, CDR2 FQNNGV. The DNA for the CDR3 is TGTGCCAGCAGCTCTTCCGGGACAAAATACGAGCAGTACTTC. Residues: CASSSSGTKYEQYF.